This is a list of T cell receptor beta chains from one sample in a study of shared clonotypes between healthy human individuals. Generated by immunoSEQ multiplex PCR, the TCRdb table keeps only in-frame clones and is missing some. Altogether roughly 2 million clones are present, around 95% being singletons, with the ten largest covering roughly 0.13%. Sequencing was performed on naive CD4+ T cells sorted from blood. These receptor sequences come from a man aged 18 to 30 in good health. The CDR3 runs from the conserved cysteine through the conserved F or W. The D gene is left open where the match is weak. Size is stated for part of the rows, as once, few or many counts, or as a class when the clone is expanded.

>.|TRBJ1-3|.|14|TRBV5-1
TGCGCCAGCAGTTTCTGGGCCTCTGGAAACACCATATATTTT
CASSFWASGNTIYF
>.|TRBJ1-1|.|11|TRBV20-1
TGCAGTCACAGGGTTAACACTGAAGCTTTCTTT
CSHRVNTEAFF
>.|TRBJ2-3|TRBD2|16|TRBV10-1
TGCGCCAGCAGTGAAAATTCGGCGGGGGGCACAGATACGCAGTATTTT
CASSENSAGGTDTQYF
>.|TRBJ2-7|.|11|TRBV6-1
TGTGCCAGTTTAGAGGCTGTCGAGCAGTACTTC
CASLEAVEQYF
>.|TRBJ2-6|.|16|TRBV10-1
TGCGCCAGCAGTCCGCAGGGGGGGCCAGGGGCCAACGTCCTGACTTTC
CASSPQGGPGANVLTF
>.|TRBJ2-7|.|14|TRBV7-9
TGTGCCAGCAGCCCGAAGCAGGGTACCTACGAGCAGTACTTC
CASSPKQGTYEQYF
>.|TRBJ1-6|.|15|TRBV5-4
TGTGCCAGCAGCCCTGACAGCTCCTATAATTCACCCCTCCACTTT
CASSPDSSYNSPLHF
>once|TRBJ2-5|TRBD2|16|TRBV7-8
TGTGCCAGCAGCTTTGGCTTAGCGGGGGGGCAGGAGACCCAGTACTTC
CASSFGLAGGQETQYF
>once|TRBJ2-3|.|16|TRBV14
TGTGCCAGCAGCCAAGATTTTCGGCAGGGGACAGATACGCAGTATTTT
CASSQDFRQGTDTQYF
>once|TRBJ2-7|TRBD2|16|TRBV4-1
TGCGCCAGCAGCCAGCCTACTAGCGGGGTATCCTACGAGCAGTACTTC
CASSQPTSGVSYEQYF